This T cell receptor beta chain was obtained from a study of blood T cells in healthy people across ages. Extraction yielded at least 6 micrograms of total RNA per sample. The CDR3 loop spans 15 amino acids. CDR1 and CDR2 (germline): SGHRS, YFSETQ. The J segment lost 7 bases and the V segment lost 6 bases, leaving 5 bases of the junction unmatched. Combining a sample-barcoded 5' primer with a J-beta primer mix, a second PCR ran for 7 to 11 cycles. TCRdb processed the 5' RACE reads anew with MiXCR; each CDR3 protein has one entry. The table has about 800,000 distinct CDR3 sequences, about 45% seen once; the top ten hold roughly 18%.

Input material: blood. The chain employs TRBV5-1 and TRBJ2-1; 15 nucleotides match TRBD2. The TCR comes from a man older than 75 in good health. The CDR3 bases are TGCGCCAGCAACCCCGGACTAGCGGGAGGGAATGAGCAGTTCTTC. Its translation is CASNPGLAGGNEQFF.